This passage covers 32 T cell receptor beta chains from one sample sequenced in a study of T cells in Graves' hyperthyroidism and ophthalmopathy. Researchers took RNA transcripts and amplified the TCR beta CDR3 regions from them. The TCR CDR3 first-round RT-PCR relied on the HTBI primer set. TCRdb reprocessed the multiplex PCR reads with MiXCR, giving one entry per CDR3 protein. The sample lists 400,000 to 550,000 distinct CDR3 sequences, 13% to 15% occurring once. The specimen was blood. These receptors came from a woman under 30 with Graves' hyperthyroidism.

At least ten counts were recorded for this clonotype. The chain combines TRBV5-1 with TRBJ2-7; D gene uncertain. The germline V gene has CDR1 SGHRS and CDR2 YFSETQ. The CDR3 spans 13 residues. Trimming removed 3 bases from V and 3 bases from J, with 10 bases in between. CDR3 loop: CASSSAWDYEQYF. In nucleotides, the CDR3 is TGCGCCAGCAGCTCGGCTTGGGACTACGAGCAGTACTTC. Based on the CDR3 plus reference TRBV5-1 and TRBJ2-7, the full variable domain is KAGVTQTPRYLIKTRGQQVTLSCSPISGHRSVSWYQQTPGQGLQFLFEYFSETQRNKGNFPGRFSGRQFSNSRSEMNVSTLELGDSALYLCASSSAWDYEQYFGPGTRLTVT.

This clonotype was counted between two and nine times. The chain is built from TRBV25-1 and TRBJ2-1; 7 bases fit TRBD1. Germline V gene lookup returns CDR1 MGHDK and CDR2 SYGVNS. This CDR3 is 14 amino acids long. The ends lost 4 bases at V and 6 bases at J; junction bases unmatched: 6. CDR3 in amino acids: CASSGDREINEQFF. The CDR3 region has the DNA TGTGCCAGCAGTGGCGACAGGGAGATCAATGAGCAGTTCTTC.

CDR3 DNA sequence: TGCAGTGCTAGAATTTCAGCGGGATCGCGAGAGCAGTACTTC. Encoded protein: CSARISAGSREQYF. V usage is TRBV20-1 and J usage is TRBJ2-7, with 7 bases lining up with TRBD2. V lost 2 bases and J lost 7; bases outside the gene matches: 11. Germline values: CDR1 DFQATT, CDR2 SNEGSKA (reference sequence). This CDR3 contains 14 residues.

This clonotype was picked up many times. The rearrangement uses TRBV11-3 and TRBJ1-4, with 7 bases fitting TRBD1. Germline loops: CDR1 SGHNT, CDR2 YENEEA. Trimming cost V 2 bases and J 4 bases; bases outside gene matches: 7. The length of the CDR3 is 16 residues. The CDR3 loop reads CASSLIQGSDNEKLFF. In DNA, the CDR3 is TGTGCCAGCAGCTTAATACAGGGGTCGGATAATGAAAAACTGTTTTTT.

This clonotype was observed many times. This chain connects TRBV24-1 to TRBJ1-4; perhaps TRBD1 as D (5 bases). From germline, CDR1 is KGHDR and CDR2 SFDVKD. This CDR3 comprises 18 residues. The V end was cut by 8 bases, the J end by 2 bases, with 23 bases between. The DNA of the CDR3 is TGTGCCACCACTCCCCAGGGTGCAGGGCTGTGGACTAATGAAAAACTGTTTTTT. Amino acids: CATTPQGAGLWTNEKLFF.

This clonotype was detected many times. The genes are TRBV20-1 and TRBJ2-1; TRBD2 agrees at 9 bases. Losses at the gene ends were 6 bases for V and 5 bases for J; bases not matched to a gene: 14. There are 16 residues in the CDR3. Germline values: CDR1 DFQATT, CDR2 SNEGSKA (reference sequence). The CDR3 region is CSAEGDLSGSDNEQFF. For the CDR3, the DNA is TGCAGTGCCGAAGGAGACCTTAGCGGGAGTGACAATGAGCAGTTCTTC.

This clonotype was counted many times. The gene calls are TRBV2 and TRBJ2-3, with unresolved D. Germline CDR1 reads SNHLY; CDR2 reads FYNNEI. V shed 6 bases and J shed 1 base, with 14 bases lying between them. The length of the CDR3 is 15 residues. The CDR3 is CASSADSVGTDTQYF. CDR3 nucleotide sequence: TGTGCCAGCAGCGCAGATTCTGTCGGCACAGATACGCAGTATTTT.

This clonotype appeared many times. V is TRBV7-2 and J is TRBJ1-1; D remains unclear. V was trimmed by 1 base and J by 3 bases, leaving 12 bases between them. The CDR3 runs to 15 residues. CDR1 and CDR2 from the germline V gene are SGHTA and FQGNSA. CDR3 in amino acids: CASSLGARRYTEAFF. CDR3 nucleotides: TGTGCCAGCAGCTTAGGTGCCAGGAGATACACTGAAGCTTTCTTT.

This clonotype occurred many times. This rearrangement joins TRBV9 to TRBJ2-7; D ambiguous. Trimming pared 1 base from V and 5 bases from J, leaving 16 bases between. This CDR3 region has 15 residues. The germline V gene encodes CDR1 SGDLS and CDR2 YYNGEE. The CDR3 DNA reads TGTGCCAGCAGCGTATCTGGGCTCGAGTGGAACGAGCAGTACTTC. Its translation is CASSVSGLEWNEQYF.

The rearrangement joins TRBV9 to TRBJ2-7; TRBD2 might be the D (6 bases). Trimming took 2 bases from V and 6 from J, leaving 15 bases between them. This CDR3 has 14 amino acids. The V gene's germline CDR1 is SGDLS and CDR2 YYNGEE. CDR3 nucleotides: TGTGCCAGCAGCGTCGGGACGGGAGTCATCGAGCAGTACTTC. Translated, it gives CASSVGTGVIEQYF.

At least ten counts were recorded for this clonotype. The chain employs TRBV9 and TRBJ2-2; D uncertain. The ends were cut back, 0 bases at V and 7 bases at J, with 7 bases in the middle. Looked up from germline, CDR1 is SGDLS and CDR2 is YYNGEE. The CDR3 spans 13 residues. The CDR3 spells CASSVVSSGELFF. The CDR3 coding sequence is TGTGCCAGCAGCGTAGTGAGTAGCGGGGAGCTGTTTTTT.

The table lists this clonotype with many counts. The gene calls are TRBV7-3 and TRBJ2-5; TRBD2 agrees at 11 bases. Per the germline V gene, CDR1 is SGHTA and CDR2 is FQGTGA. V lost 2 bases to trimming and J lost 4 bases; unmatched junction nucleotides: 12. The length of the CDR3 is 18 residues. The CDR3 coding sequence is TGTGCCAGCAGCTTAGGGCTAGCGGGAGGAGGGGGCACAGAGACCCAGTACTTC. This translates into CASSLGLAGGGGTETQYF.

This clonotype was seen many times. This chain joins TRBV27 and TRBJ2-7, with D perhaps TRBD2 (5 bases). V was shortened by 4 bases and J by 2 bases, with 12 bases between the two germline ends. Looked up from germline, CDR1 is MNHEY and CDR2 is SMNVEV (reference sequence). The CDR3 loop spans 14 amino acids. CDR3 amino acids: CASSSAVPPYEQYF. The CDR3 DNA reads TGTGCCAGCAGTTCAGCGGTACCCCCCTACGAGCAGTACTTC.

This clonotype was counted only a few times. This chain connects TRBV6-7 to TRBJ2-1; TRBD1 or TRBD2 may be the D gene (5 bases each). TRBV6-7 is recorded as an ORF, its role being uncertain. The V end was cut by 10 bases, the J end by 0 bases, with 28 bases between. CDR3 length: 19 residues. DNA of the CDR3: TGTGCCAAGGACCCAAGGGGTCGACTATTTATCGGCTCCTACAATGAGCAGTTCTTC. Amino acid sequence: CAKDPRGRLFIGSYNEQFF.

The genes are TRBV7-6 and TRBJ2-5; D gene uncertain. CDR1 and CDR2 (germline): SGHVS, FNYEAQ. Trimming took off 4 bases at V and 1 base at J, with 10 bases between the two ends. This CDR3 has 14 amino acids. This CDR3 is CASSSRGFQETQYF. CDR3 nucleotides: TGTGCCAGCAGCTCCCGTGGCTTCCAAGAGACCCAGTACTTC.

V and J are TRBV20-1 and TRBJ2-1, with D unclear. Germline V CDR1 and CDR2: DFQATT, SNEGSKA (reference sequence). V was pared by 6 bases and J by 2 bases, with 17 bases between. The CDR3 has 15 residues. CDR3 protein: CSARKSRRPYNEQFF. As DNA, the CDR3 is TGCAGTGCACGCAAAAGCAGGAGACCCTACAATGAGCAGTTCTTC.

V is TRBV6-1 and J is TRBJ2-1, with 10 bases identical to TRBD2. J lost 4 bases, V lost 7 bases, and 7 bases had no gene match. CDR1 and CDR2 (germline): MNHNS, SASEGT. There are 15 residues in the CDR3. CDR3 in DNA: TGTGCCAGCAAAAGAGCGGGAGGGCGTTACAATGAGCAGTTCTTC. This gives the protein CASKRAGGRYNEQFF.

This clonotype was detected many times. The rearrangement uses TRBV5-1 and TRBJ2-2, with no clear D. Trimming stripped 5 bases from V and 7 bases from J, with 12 bases between. The length of the CDR3 is 13 residues. CDR1 is SGHRS and CDR2 is YFSETQ in the germline V gene. CDR3 loop: CASRPSEGGELFF. The CDR3 DNA sequence: TGCGCCAGCAGGCCATCAGAAGGCGGGGAGCTGTTTTTT.

V gene TRBV20-1 combines with J gene TRBJ2-6, with 10 bases identical to TRBD2. With 5 bases clipped from V and 0 bases from J, the junction kept 4 bases outside the gene matches. This CDR3 comprises 16 residues. The germline CDR1 and CDR2 sequences are DFQATT and SNEGSKA (reference sequence). DNA of the CDR3: TGCAGTGCTCCCACTAGCGGGAACTCTGGGGCCAACGTCCTGACTTTC. It encodes CSAPTSGNSGANVLTF.

There are many counts of this clonotype. The chain has TRBV7-9 and TRBJ2-4, with 11 bases identical to TRBD2. The CDR3 consists of 17 residues. CDR1 and CDR2 (germline): SEHNR, FQNEAQ (reference sequence). V was clipped by 4 bases and J by 0 bases; unmatched bases: 5. The CDR3 nucleotides read TGTGCCAGCAGCTCCCTGACTAGCGGGATAGCCAAAAACATTCAGTACTTC. This codes for CASSSLTSGIAKNIQYF.

This clonotype was recorded many times. The genes are TRBV6-1 and TRBJ1-1; 8 bases line up with TRBD1. The CDR3 spans 12 residues. The V and J ends lost 5 bases and 9 bases, in that order; junction bases with no gene match: 5. Germline CDR1 reads MNHNS; CDR2 reads SASEGT. The CDR3 DNA sequence: TGTGCCAGCAGTCAACAGGGGGGTAAAGCTTTCTTT. Protein: CASSQQGGKAFF.

At least ten counts were recorded for this clonotype. The chain joins TRBV24-1 to TRBJ2-1; possibly TRBD2 for D (5 bases). Germline V gene sequence: CDR1 KGHDR, CDR2 SFDVKD. The CDR3 is made up of 15 amino acids. The germline V and J ends were trimmed by 5 bases and 0 bases, with 10 bases remaining between them. In nucleotides, the CDR3 is TGTGCCACCAGTGTTTACGGGGTCTCCTACAATGAGCAGTTCTTC. This sequence encodes CATSVYGVSYNEQFF.

In its sample, this clonotype was seen a few times. The genes are TRBV7-3 and TRBJ2-7; D gene uncertain. V was shortened by 1 base and J by 5 bases, with 12 bases between the two germline ends. Germline V gives CDR1 SGHTA, CDR2 FQGTGA. The CDR3 spans 14 residues. CDR3 loop: CASSLNRPADEQYV. CDR3 nucleotides: TGTGCCAGCAGCTTAAACCGTCCCGCGGACGAGCAGTACGTC.

This clonotype was seen repeatedly, ten times or more. CDR3 sequence (DNA): TGTGCCAGCAGCGCCGGACTAGCGGGAGGGTCGACAACCGAGACCCAGTACTTC. Its translation: CASSAGLAGGSTTETQYF. This rearrangement joins TRBV11-3 to TRBJ2-5; TRBD2 matches at 15 bases. The V segment lost 5 bases and the J segment 5 bases; nucleotides outside the gene matches: 12. The germline V gene has CDR1 SGHNT and CDR2 YENEEA. CDR3 length: 18 amino acids.

This clonotype showed up many times. V is TRBV10-3 and J is TRBJ1-5, with D uncertain. V dropped 0 bases and J dropped 2 bases, with 5 bases sitting between them. CDR1 is ENHRY and CDR2 is SYGVKD in the germline V gene. The CDR3 runs 14 residues. CDR3 region: CAISESSGNQPQHF. DNA for the CDR3: TGTGCCATCAGTGAGTCGTCAGGCAATCAGCCCCAGCATTTT.

This clonotype was counted at least ten times. V is TRBV12-3 or TRBV12-4 and J is TRBJ2-1; 12 bases line up with TRBD2. V was pared by 6 bases and J by 5 bases, with 5 bases of the junction left unmatched. CDR3 length: 15 residues. CDR3 coding DNA: TGTGCCAGCAGCGGACTAGCGGGACTCAACAATGAGCAGTTCTTC. Translating it yields CASSGLAGLNNEQFF.

This clonotype was seen repeatedly, ten times or more. The V gene is TRBV2, the J gene TRBJ2-1; no clear D gene. The CDR3 sequence is 15 residues long. Deletions cut 3 bases from V and 6 bases from J, with 15 bases between. CDR1 is SNHLY and CDR2 is FYNNEI in the germline V gene. The CDR3 DNA reads TGTGCCAGCAGTGAGAGAAGACTGGTCCTCAATGAGCAGTTCTTC. Its protein product is CASSERRLVLNEQFF.

The chain is built from TRBV20-1 and TRBJ1-1; no clear D gene. Deletions cut 1 base from V and 1 base from J, with 16 bases between. The CDR3 has 16 amino acids. CDR1 and CDR2 (germline): DFQATT, SNEGSKA (reference sequence). This CDR3 is CSARAGVRSGNTEAFF. The CDR3 DNA is TGCAGTGCTAGAGCTGGGGTTCGGTCGGGGAACACTGAAGCTTTCTTT.

V and J are TRBV3-1 and TRBJ2-2; D gene ambiguous. CDR1 LGHDT and CDR2 YNNKEL come from the germline V gene (reference sequence). Trimming cost V 7 bases and J 2 bases, with 17 bases left between them. This CDR3 has 16 residues. CDR3 nucleotide sequence: TGTGCCAGCAACACGGCGGTAGCCATAAACACCGGGGAGCTGTTTTTT. Translation gives CASNTAVAINTGELFF.

At least ten counts were recorded for this clonotype. CDR3 region: CASSLRLAGGPNTGELFF. CDR3 in DNA: TGTGCCAGCAGTCTTCGCCTAGCGGGAGGCCCGAACACCGGGGAGCTGTTTTTT. The V and J genes are TRBV28 and TRBJ2-2; 11 nucleotides line up with TRBD2. Trimming cost V 5 bases and J 0 bases; bases outside gene matches: 8. From germline, CDR1 is MDHEN and CDR2 SYDVKM. The CDR3 length is 18 residues.

This clonotype was found many times. The V gene is TRBV20-1, the J gene TRBJ2-3; 9 nucleotides align to TRBD2. This CDR3 is 19 amino acids long. Trimming cost V 1 base and J 2 bases; bases outside gene matches: 16. The germline gives CDR1 DFQATT, CDR2 SNEGSKA (reference sequence). In DNA, the CDR3 is TGCAGTGCTAGAGGTTCAGGGACTAGCCATTCATATTACACAGATACGCAGTATTTT. Translating it yields CSARGSGTSHSYYTDTQYF.

This clonotype was seen repeatedly, ten times or more. The chain has TRBV5-6 and TRBJ1-1, with D unclear. Germline values: CDR1 SGHDT, CDR2 YYEEEE. CDR3 length equals 15 residues. V was shortened by 10 bases and J by 4 bases, with 23 bases between the two germline ends. CDR3 region: CAGTEKGRLITEAFF. The CDR3 DNA reads TGTGCCGGCACCGAAAAGGGCAGGCTAATCACTGAAGCTTTCTTT.